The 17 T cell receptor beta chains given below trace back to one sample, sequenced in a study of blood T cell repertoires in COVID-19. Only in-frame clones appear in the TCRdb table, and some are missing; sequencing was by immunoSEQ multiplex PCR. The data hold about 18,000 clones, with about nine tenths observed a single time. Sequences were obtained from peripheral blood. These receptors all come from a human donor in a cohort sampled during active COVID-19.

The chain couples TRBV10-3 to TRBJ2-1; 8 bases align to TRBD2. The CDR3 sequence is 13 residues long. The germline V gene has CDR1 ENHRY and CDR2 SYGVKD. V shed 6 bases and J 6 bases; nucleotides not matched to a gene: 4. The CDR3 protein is CAIRSGTSNEQFF. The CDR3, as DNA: TGTGCCATCAGGTCTGGGACTAGCAATGAGCAGTTCTTC.

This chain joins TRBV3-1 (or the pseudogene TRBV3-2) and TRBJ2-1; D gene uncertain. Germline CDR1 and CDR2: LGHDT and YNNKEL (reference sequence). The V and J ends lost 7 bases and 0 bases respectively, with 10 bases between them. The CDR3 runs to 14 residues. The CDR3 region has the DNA TGTGCCAGCACCCCAGGCATCTCCTACAATGAGCAGTTCTTC. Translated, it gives CASTPGISYNEQFF.

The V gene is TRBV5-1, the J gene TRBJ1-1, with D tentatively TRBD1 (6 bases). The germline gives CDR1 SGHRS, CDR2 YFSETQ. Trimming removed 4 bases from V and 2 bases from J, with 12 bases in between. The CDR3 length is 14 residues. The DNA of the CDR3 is TGCGCCAGCAGCCAACAGGGATTAAACACTGAAGCTTTCTTT. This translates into CASSQQGLNTEAFF. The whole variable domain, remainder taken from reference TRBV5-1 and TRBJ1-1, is KAGVTQTPRYLIKTRGQQVTLSCSPISGHRSVSWYQQTPGQGLQFLFEYFSETQRNKGNFPGRFSGRQFSNSRSEMNVSTLELGDSALYLCASSQQGLNTEAFFGQGTRLTVV.

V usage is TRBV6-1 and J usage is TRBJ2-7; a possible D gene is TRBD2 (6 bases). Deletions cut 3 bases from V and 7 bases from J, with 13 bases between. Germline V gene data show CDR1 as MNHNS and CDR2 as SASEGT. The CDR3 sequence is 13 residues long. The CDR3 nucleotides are TGTGCCAGCAGTGATGAGTACGGGAGAGAGCAGTACTTC. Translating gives CASSDEYGREQYF.

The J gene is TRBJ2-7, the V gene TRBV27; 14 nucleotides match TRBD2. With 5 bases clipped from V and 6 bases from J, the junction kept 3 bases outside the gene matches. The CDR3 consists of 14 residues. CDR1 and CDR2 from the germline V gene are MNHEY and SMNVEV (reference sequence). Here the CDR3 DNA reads TGTGCCAGCAGTAGACTAGCGGGAGGGCCCGAGCAGTACTTC. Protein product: CASSRLAGGPEQYF.

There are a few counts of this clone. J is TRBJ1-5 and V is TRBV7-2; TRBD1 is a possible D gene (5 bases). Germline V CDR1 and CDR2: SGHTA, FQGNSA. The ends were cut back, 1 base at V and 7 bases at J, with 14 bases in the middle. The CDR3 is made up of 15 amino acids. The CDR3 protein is CASSLEGQRSQPQHF. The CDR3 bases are TGTGCCAGCAGCTTAGAGGGGCAGAGAAGCCAGCCCCAGCATTTT.

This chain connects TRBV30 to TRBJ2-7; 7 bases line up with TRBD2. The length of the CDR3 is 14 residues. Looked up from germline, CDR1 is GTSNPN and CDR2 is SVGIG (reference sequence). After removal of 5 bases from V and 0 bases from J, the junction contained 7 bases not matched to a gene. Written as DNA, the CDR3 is TGTGCCTGGCGTGGGAGGGGTGGCTCCTACGAGCAGTACTTC. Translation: CAWRGRGGSYEQYF.

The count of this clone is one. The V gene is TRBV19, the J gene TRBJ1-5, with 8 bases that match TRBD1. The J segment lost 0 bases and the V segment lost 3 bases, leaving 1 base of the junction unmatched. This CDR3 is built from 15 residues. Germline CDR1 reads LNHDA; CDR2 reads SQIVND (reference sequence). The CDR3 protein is CASSMGQDSNQPQHF. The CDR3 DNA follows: TGTGCCAGTAGTATGGGACAGGATAGCAATCAGCCCCAGCATTTT.

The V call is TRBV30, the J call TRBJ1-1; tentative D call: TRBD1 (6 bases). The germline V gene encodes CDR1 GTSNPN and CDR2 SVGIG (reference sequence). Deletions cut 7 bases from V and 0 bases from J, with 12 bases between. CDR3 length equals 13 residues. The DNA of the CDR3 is TGTGCCTCAAGAACAGGGTTGAACACTGAAGCTTTCTTT. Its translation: CASRTGLNTEAFF. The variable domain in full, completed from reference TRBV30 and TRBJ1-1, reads SQTIHQWPATLVQPVGSPLSLECTVEGTSNPNLYWYRQAAGRGLQLLFYSVGIGQISSEVPQNLSASRPQDRQFILSSKKLLLSDSGFYLCASRTGLNTEAFFGQGTRLTVV.

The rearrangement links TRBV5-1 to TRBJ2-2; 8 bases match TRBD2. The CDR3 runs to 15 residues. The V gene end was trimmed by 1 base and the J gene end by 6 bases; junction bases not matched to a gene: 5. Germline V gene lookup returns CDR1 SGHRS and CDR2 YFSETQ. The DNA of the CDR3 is TGCGCCAGCAGCTTGCGAGCGGGAGACTCCGGGGAGCTGTTTTTT. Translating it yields CASSLRAGDSGELFF.

This CDR3 reads CASSLEYSGIGNTGELFF. The CDR3 region has the DNA TGCGCCAGCAGCTTGGAGTATAGCGGGATTGGGAACACCGGGGAGCTGTTTTTT. The chain is built from TRBV5-1 and TRBJ2-2, with 8 nucleotides matching TRBD2. CDR3 length: 18 residues. Germline trimming cut 0 bases from V and 1 base from J; bases unmatched to any gene: 8. Germline CDR1 SGHRS, CDR2 YFSETQ.

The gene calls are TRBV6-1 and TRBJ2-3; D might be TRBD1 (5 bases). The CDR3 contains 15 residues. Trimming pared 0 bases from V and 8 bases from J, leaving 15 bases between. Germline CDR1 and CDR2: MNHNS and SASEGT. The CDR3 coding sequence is TGTGCCAGCAGTGAAGCGCTTCCAGGGATGGGTACGCAGTATTTT. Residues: CASSEALPGMGTQYF.

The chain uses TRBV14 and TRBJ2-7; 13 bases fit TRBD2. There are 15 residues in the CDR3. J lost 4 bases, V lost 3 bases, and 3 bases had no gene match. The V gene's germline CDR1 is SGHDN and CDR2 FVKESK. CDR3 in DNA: TGTGCCAGCAGCCAGCGACTAGCGGGGGGTTACGAGCAGTACTTC. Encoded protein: CASSQRLAGGYEQYF.

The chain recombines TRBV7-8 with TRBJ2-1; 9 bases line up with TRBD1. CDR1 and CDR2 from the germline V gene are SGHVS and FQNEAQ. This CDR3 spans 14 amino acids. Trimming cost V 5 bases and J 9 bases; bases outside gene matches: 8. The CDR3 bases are TGTGCCAGCAGCCGAGGGACAGGGTGGGTTGAGCAGTTCTTC. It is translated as CASSRGTGWVEQFF.

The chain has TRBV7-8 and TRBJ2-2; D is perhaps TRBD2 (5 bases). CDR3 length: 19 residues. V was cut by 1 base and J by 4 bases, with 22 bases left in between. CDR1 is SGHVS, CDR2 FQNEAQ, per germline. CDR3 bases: TGTGCCAGCAGCTTAGAGCGGATCGGGCAGACTTTCTTCACCGGGGAGCTGTTTTTT. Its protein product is CASSLERIGQTFFTGELFF.

CDR3 DNA sequence: TGTGCCAGCAGTTATCCCGGGAGGGTCTGGTATGAGCAGTTCTTC. As protein: CASSYPGRVWYEQFF. V and J are TRBV6-2 or TRBV6-3 and TRBJ2-1, with 8 positions matching TRBD2. Germline V CDR1 and CDR2: MNHEY, SVGEGT. Losses at the gene ends were 3 bases for V and 8 bases for J; bases not matched to a gene: 9. The CDR3 length is 15 residues.

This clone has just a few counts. The CDR3 protein is CASSESPGNTEAFF. CDR3 bases: TGCGCCAGCAGTGAGTCCCCGGGGAACACTGAAGCTTTCTTT. The chain links TRBV10-1 to TRBJ1-1; no firm D call. The CDR3 runs to 14 residues. Trimming removed 0 bases from V and 1 base from J, with 6 bases in between. CDR1 and CDR2 from the germline V gene are WNHNN and SYGVQD (reference sequence).